Each of the 13 T cell receptor beta chains below was sequenced from the same sample in a study of T-cell reconstitution after alpha-beta-depleted transplantation in children. Unique molecular identifiers were used in preparing the TCRbeta library. TCRdb reprocessed the PCR reads with MiXCR, giving one entry per CDR3 protein. This sample yields hundreds of thousands of distinct CDR3 sequences, of which over 25% are seen a single time; 2% to 3% belongs to the top ten. The sequences come from PBMCs from the stem cell graft donor, collected from the stem cell graft. The receptor set was obtained from a human donor who donated a stem cell graft to a child with aplastic anemia.

Many counts were recorded for this clonotype. This rearrangement joins TRBV10-3 to TRBJ1-2, with 9 bases matching TRBD1. With 0 bases clipped from V and 2 bases from J, the junction kept 1 base outside the gene matches. This CDR3 spans 15 amino acids. Germline V gene lookup returns CDR1 ENHRY and CDR2 SYGVKD. The CDR3, as DNA: TGTGCCATCAGTGAGTCAACAGGGGGCAACTATGGCTACACCTTC. Translation: CAISESTGGNYGYTF.

The chain is built from TRBV28 and TRBJ1-2, with a weak D call TRBD1 (5 bases). V was trimmed by 6 bases and J by 5 bases, leaving 19 bases between them. The CDR3 consists of 15 residues. Germline-derived CDR1 and CDR2 are MDHEN and SYDVKM. The DNA for the CDR3 is TGTGCCAGCAGCCTGGGACTCCCCGGTGGTTATGGCTACACCTTC. It encodes CASSLGLPGGYGYTF.

This clonotype was detected a few times. This chain joins TRBV30 and TRBJ2-1, with 10 positions matching TRBD2. Unmatched junction bases numbered 5, after V lost 0 bases and J lost 6 bases. This CDR3 has 15 residues. CDR1 is GTSNPN, CDR2 SVGIG, per germline (reference sequence). In DNA form, the CDR3 reads TGTGCCTGGAGTGTAGGACTAGCGGACCCCAATGAGCAGTTCTTC. It specifies CAWSVGLADPNEQFF.

This clonotype was seen only a few times. The CDR3 reads CASTLAITYNEQFF. CDR3 coding DNA: TGTGCCAGCACCCTAGCGATCACGTACAATGAGCAGTTCTTC. This chain links TRBV6-2 or TRBV6-3 with TRBJ2-1, with D maybe TRBD2 (6 bases). This CDR3 is 14 amino acids long. Germline V lookup: CDR1 MNHEY, CDR2 SVGEGT. V lost 7 bases to trimming and J lost 4 bases, with 14 bases between them.

The sample holds one count of this clonotype. The CDR3, as DNA: TGTGCCAGCTCACCAGGACCGAAAGAGACCCAGTACTTC. Residues: CASSPGPKETQYF. The rearrangement joins TRBV18 to TRBJ2-5, with D hard to call. Germline CDR1 is KGHSH and CDR2 is LQKENI. The CDR3 runs 13 residues. V gave up 2 bases and J gave up 3 bases, with 7 bases separating them.

This clonotype was seen a handful of times. The V gene is TRBV7-2, the J gene TRBJ1-4; D may be TRBD1 (6 bases). V shed 1 base and J shed 8 bases, with 14 bases lying between them. The V gene's germline CDR1 is SGHTA and CDR2 FQGNSA. The CDR3 has 15 residues. The CDR3 DNA sequence: TGTGCCAGCAGCTTAGTGGCGGACAGAGCAGAAAAACTGTTTTTT. Translation: CASSLVADRAEKLFF.

This clonotype was found a few times. This chain uses TRBV5-1 with TRBJ2-7, with 7 bases fitting TRBD1. The CDR3 is 15 residues long. Germline CDR1 and CDR2: SGHRS and YFSETQ. Trimming at V came to 0 bases and at J to 4 bases, leaving 7 bases not matched to a gene. The DNA for the CDR3 is TGCGCCAGCAGCTTGGGAGGCAACAGGGGATACGAGCAGTACTTC. Translating gives CASSLGGNRGYEQYF.

This clonotype was counted a few times. This sequence joins TRBV3-1 and TRBJ1-1; no clear D gene. Looked up from germline, CDR1 is LGHDT and CDR2 is YNNKEL (reference sequence). The CDR3 contains 13 residues. Trimming cost V 1 base and J 1 base, with 4 bases left between them. CDR3 region: CASSQAWNTEAFF. The DNA of the CDR3 is TGTGCCAGCAGCCAAGCTTGGAACACTGAAGCTTTCTTT.

The sample holds a few counts of this clonotype. V gene TRBV20-1 combines with J gene TRBJ2-1, with TRBD2 matching 8 bases. Germline CDR1 reads DFQATT; CDR2 reads SNEGSKA (reference sequence). The ends lost 0 bases at V and 8 bases at J; junction bases unmatched: 12. The CDR3 runs 16 residues. In DNA form, the CDR3 reads TGCAGTGCTAGAGATCCCTATGCGGGAGGTTTGGATGAGCAGTTCTTC. This translates into CSARDPYAGGLDEQFF.

The chain carries TRBV28 and TRBJ2-6; D is perhaps TRBD1 (6 bases). The CDR3 consists of 15 residues. Trimming stripped 5 bases from V and 4 bases from J, with 12 bases between. Germline V gives CDR1 MDHEN, CDR2 SYDVKM. The chain's CDR3 is CASSTTGLGANVLTF. The CDR3 DNA follows: TGTGCCAGCAGTACCACAGGGTTAGGGGCCAACGTCCTGACTTTC.

Note on this clonotype: At one of its ends the junction is not consistent with the germline gene, which may arise from a read error. The V and J genes are TRBV6-1 and TRBJ2-2, with 11 positions matching TRBD2. Germline V gives CDR1 MNHNS, CDR2 SASEGT. The CDR3 covers 20 residues. The CDR3, as DNA: TGTGCCAGCAGTGAAGCGCAGGGGCGCTGGGGACTAGCGGCCACCGGGAAGCTGTTTTTT. Translation: CASSEAQGRWGLAATGKLFF.

This clonotype has a handful of counts. The CDR3 loop is CASSLPLGAGSETQYF. CDR3 nucleotide sequence: TGCGCCAGCAGCTTGCCACTTGGAGCGGGAAGTGAGACCCAGTACTTC. The chain is built from TRBV5-1 and TRBJ2-5, with 7 bases matching TRBD2. Germline-derived CDR1 and CDR2 are SGHRS and YFSETQ. V lost 1 base, J lost 5 bases, and 11 bases stayed unmatched. The CDR3 loop spans 16 amino acids.

Ten or more counts support this clonotype. The chain uses TRBV20-1 and TRBJ2-7; no reliable D call. Germline V lookup: CDR1 DFQATT, CDR2 SNEGSKA (reference sequence). The V gene lost 6 bases and the J gene lost 0 bases, with 15 bases spanning the gap. The CDR3 consists of 14 residues. CDR3 sequence: CSAGPWPSSYEQYV. The CDR3 DNA sequence: TGCAGTGCCGGCCCCTGGCCCAGCTCCTACGAGCAGTACGTC.